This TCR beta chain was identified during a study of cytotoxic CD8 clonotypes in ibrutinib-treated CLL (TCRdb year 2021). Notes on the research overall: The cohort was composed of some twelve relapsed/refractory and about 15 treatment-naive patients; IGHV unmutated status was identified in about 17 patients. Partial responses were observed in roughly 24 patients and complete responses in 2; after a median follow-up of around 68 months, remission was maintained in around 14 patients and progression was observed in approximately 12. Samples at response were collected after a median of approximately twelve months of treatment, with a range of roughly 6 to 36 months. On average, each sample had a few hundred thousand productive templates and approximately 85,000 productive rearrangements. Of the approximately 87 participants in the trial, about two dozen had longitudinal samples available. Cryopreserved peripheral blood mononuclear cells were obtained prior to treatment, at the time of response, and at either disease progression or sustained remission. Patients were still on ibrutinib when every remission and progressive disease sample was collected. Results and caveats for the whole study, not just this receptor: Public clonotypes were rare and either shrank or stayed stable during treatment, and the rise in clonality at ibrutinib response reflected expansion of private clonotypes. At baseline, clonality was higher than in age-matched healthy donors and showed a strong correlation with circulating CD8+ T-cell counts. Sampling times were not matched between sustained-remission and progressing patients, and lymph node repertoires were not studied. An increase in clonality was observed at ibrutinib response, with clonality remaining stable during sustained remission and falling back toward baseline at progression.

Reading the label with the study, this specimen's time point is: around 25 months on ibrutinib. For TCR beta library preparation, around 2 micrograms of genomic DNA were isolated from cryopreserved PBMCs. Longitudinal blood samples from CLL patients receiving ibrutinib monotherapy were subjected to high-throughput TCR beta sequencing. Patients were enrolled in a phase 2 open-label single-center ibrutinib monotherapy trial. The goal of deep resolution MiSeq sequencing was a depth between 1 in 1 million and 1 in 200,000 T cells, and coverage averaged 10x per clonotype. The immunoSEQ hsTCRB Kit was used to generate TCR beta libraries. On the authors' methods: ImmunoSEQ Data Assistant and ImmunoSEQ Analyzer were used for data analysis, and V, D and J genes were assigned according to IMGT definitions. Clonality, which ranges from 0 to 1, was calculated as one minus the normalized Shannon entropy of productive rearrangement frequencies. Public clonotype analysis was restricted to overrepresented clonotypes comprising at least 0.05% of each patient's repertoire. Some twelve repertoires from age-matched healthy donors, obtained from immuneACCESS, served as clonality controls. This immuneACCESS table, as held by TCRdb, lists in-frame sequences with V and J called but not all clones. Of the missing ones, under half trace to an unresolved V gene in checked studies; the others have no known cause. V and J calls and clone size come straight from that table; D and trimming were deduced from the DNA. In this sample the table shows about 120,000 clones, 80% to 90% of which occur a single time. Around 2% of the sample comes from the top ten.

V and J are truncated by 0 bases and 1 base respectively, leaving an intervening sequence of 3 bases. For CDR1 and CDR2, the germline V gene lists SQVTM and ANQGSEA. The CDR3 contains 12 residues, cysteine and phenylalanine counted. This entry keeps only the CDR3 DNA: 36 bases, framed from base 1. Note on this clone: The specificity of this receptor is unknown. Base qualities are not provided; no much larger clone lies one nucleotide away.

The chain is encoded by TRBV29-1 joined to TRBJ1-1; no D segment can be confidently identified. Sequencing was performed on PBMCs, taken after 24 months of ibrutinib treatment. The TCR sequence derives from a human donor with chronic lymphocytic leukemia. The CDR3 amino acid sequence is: CSVEERNTEAFF. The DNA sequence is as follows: TGCAGCGTTGAAGAGCGGAACACTGAAGCTTTCTTT.